Presented here are 17 T cell receptor beta chains from one specimen sequenced in a study of cytomegalovirus exposure and HLA in healthy donors. In the PCR, 60 Vbeta and 13 Jbeta primers were used. Assay: immunoSEQ multiplex PCR; the TCRdb copy retains only in-frame clones and omits some. This sample carries 52,000 or so clones, approximately 78% of them seen once, and the ten largest clones take about 1.5%. Input material: PBMCs. The receptor set was obtained from a female donor in good health and CMV-seronegative.

The chain links TRBV6-5 to TRBJ2-5, with D possibly matching TRBD1 (6 bases). The CDR3 runs 14 residues. Trimming pared 7 bases from V and 8 bases from J, leaving 20 bases between. CDR1 is MNHEY and CDR2 is SVGAGI in the germline V gene. In DNA, the CDR3 is TGTGCCAGCAATCCCCCAGGGGCCCAAGGTACCCAGTACTTC. Protein: CASNPPGAQGTQYF.

The chain combines TRBV9 with TRBJ2-1; 9 bases match TRBD2. This CDR3 spans 17 amino acids. The V gene end was trimmed by 4 bases and the J gene end by 2 bases; junction bases not matched to a gene: 10. Germline values: CDR1 SGDLS, CDR2 YYNGEE. CDR3 protein: CASSRAGGPRTYNEQFF. The CDR3 region has the DNA TGTGCCAGCAGCAGAGCGGGGGGCCCTCGGACCTACAATGAGCAGTTCTTC.

The chain joins TRBV19 to TRBJ2-5, with 8 positions matching TRBD2. CDR1 and CDR2 from the germline V gene are LNHDA and SQIVND (reference sequence). This CDR3 spans 15 amino acids. V lost 3 bases to trimming and J lost 7 bases; unmatched junction nucleotides: 10. DNA of the CDR3: TGTGCCAGTAGTATTGCGGGGGGCGAGCGGCGGACCCAGTACTTC. Translation gives CASSIAGGERRTQYF.

This clone was detected only a few times. The rearrangement joins TRBV6-1 to TRBJ1-1; the D is unclear. V was shortened by 1 base and J by 0 bases, with 6 bases between the two germline ends. CDR1 and CDR2 from the germline V gene are MNHNS and SASEGT. The CDR3 covers 14 residues. The CDR3 spells CASSEGFMNTEAFF. DNA of the CDR3: TGTGCCAGCAGTGAAGGTTTCATGAACACTGAAGCTTTCTTT.

The V call is TRBV4-1, the J call TRBJ2-1; D is ambiguous. CDR1 and CDR2 (germline): MGHRA, YSYEKL. The V gene lost 0 bases and the J gene lost 4 bases, with 13 bases spanning the gap. CDR3 length: 16 amino acids. DNA for the CDR3: TGCGCCAGCAGCCAAGAAACAATCAGGATTTACAATGAGCAGTTCTTC. Translation: CASSQETIRIYNEQFF.

The genes are TRBV30 and TRBJ2-5; 7 positions match TRBD2. The CDR3 contains 13 residues. The germline CDR1 and CDR2 sequences are GTSNPN and SVGIG (reference sequence). V lost 1 base to trimming and J lost 2 bases; unmatched junction nucleotides: 1. CDR3: CAWSGGLQETQYF. The CDR3, as DNA: TGTGCCTGGAGTGGGGGACTACAAGAGACCCAGTACTTC.

This clone showed up just once. The CDR3 spells CASSQDGAGRAYEQYF. The DNA for the CDR3 is TGTGCCAGCAGCCAAGATGGGGCAGGTCGGGCCTACGAGCAGTACTTC. The chain links TRBV4-2 to TRBJ2-7, with a possible D match to TRBD1 (5 bases). Germline CDR1 reads LGHNA; CDR2 reads YNFKEQ. The CDR3 is 16 residues long. V was pared by 0 bases and J by 2 bases, with 14 bases between.

This chain connects TRBV6-5 to TRBJ1-2, with a tentative D call TRBD1 (6 bases). Trimming removed 6 bases at V and 4 bases at J, with 9 bases between. The germline CDR1 and CDR2 sequences are MNHEY and SVGAGI. The CDR3 length is 12 residues. This CDR3 reads CASRIGGYGYTF. The CDR3 bases are TGTGCCAGCAGGATAGGGGGCTATGGCTACACCTTC.

The chain joins TRBV5-1 to TRBJ1-3; D perhaps matches TRBD1 (6 bases). Germline V gene sequence: CDR1 SGHRS, CDR2 YFSETQ. CDR3 size: 15 residues. V lost 4 bases and J 11 bases, leaving 22 bases between the germline ends. The CDR3 sequence is CASSPTAGAGVSIYF. As DNA, the CDR3 is TGCGCCAGCAGCCCGACGGCGGGGGCTGGTGTCTCCATATATTTT.

This chain uses TRBV14 with TRBJ1-1, with no clear D. Between the trimmed V and J ends, which lost 4 bases and 1 base, there was a span of 13 bases. This CDR3 is 15 amino acids long. From germline, CDR1 is SGHDN and CDR2 FVKESK. CDR3 protein: CASSRLGFENTEAFF. The CDR3 nucleotides are TGTGCCAGCAGCCGACTCGGATTCGAGAACACTGAAGCTTTCTTT.

The genes are TRBV5-6 and TRBJ2-2; a weak D match, TRBD1 (5 bases). CDR1 is SGHDT, CDR2 YYEEEE, per germline. This CDR3 spans 15 amino acids. V lost 0 bases, J lost 1 base, and 7 bases lay in between. The CDR3: CASSLGQLNTGELFF. DNA of the CDR3: TGTGCCAGCAGCTTGGGACAGCTGAACACCGGGGAGCTGTTTTTT. Supplemented by reference TRBV5-6 and TRBJ2-2, the full variable domain reads DAGVTQSPTHLIKTRGQQVTLRCSPKSGHDTVSWYQQALGQGPQFIFQYYEEEERQRGNFPDRFSGHQFPNYSSELNVNALLLGDSALYLCASSLGQLNTGELFFGEGSRLTVL.

CDR3 sequence reads: CASRLTQGQANYGYTF. In nucleotides, the CDR3 is TGCGCCAGCAGACTAACACAGGGGCAAGCTAACTATGGCTACACCTTC. The chain carries TRBV23-1 and TRBJ1-2; 7 bases match TRBD1. Being an ORF, TRBV23-1 has a function that is uncertain. With V trimmed by 6 bases and J by 0 bases, 10 bases remained unmatched. The CDR3 is 16 residues long.

The chain recombines TRBV7-2 with TRBJ2-6; D gene unclear. Germline CDR1 and CDR2: SGHTA and FQGNSA. V lost 2 bases, J lost 2 bases, and 10 bases lay in between. The CDR3 is 16 residues long. The CDR3 DNA reads as TGTGCCAGCAGCTTAATCGCGCAGGCTGGGGCCAACGTCCTGACTTTC. Translation gives CASSLIAQAGANVLTF.

The CDR3 loop reads CASSLYMNTEAFF. CDR3 DNA: TGTGCCAGCTCTTTATATATGAACACTGAAGCTTTCTTT. The chain has TRBV2 and TRBJ1-1, with D hard to call. The CDR3 loop spans 13 amino acids. Deletions cut 8 bases from V and 0 bases from J, with 10 bases between. Germline loops: CDR1 SNHLY, CDR2 FYNNEI.

The gene calls are TRBV7-2 and TRBJ2-4; the D gene is possibly TRBD1 (6 bases). Germline V lookup: CDR1 SGHTA, CDR2 FQGNSA. V gave up 1 base and J gave up 2 bases, with 18 bases separating them. The CDR3 runs 18 residues. The CDR3 is CASSLDRGRGVPKNIQYF. CDR3 in DNA: TGTGCCAGCAGCTTAGATCGAGGCAGGGGTGTCCCCAAAAACATTCAGTACTTC.

The gene calls are TRBV19 and TRBJ1-1, with a tentative D call TRBD1 (6 bases). The V gene's germline CDR1 is LNHDA and CDR2 SQIVND (reference sequence). Trimming shortened V by 4 bases and J by 7 bases, and 13 bases separated the two germline ends. The CDR3 spans 13 residues. Here the CDR3 DNA reads TGTGCCAGTAGTACCGGGACATTTCATGAAGCTTTCTTT. This gives the protein CASSTGTFHEAFF.

V and J are TRBV5-6 and TRBJ1-2; D is possibly TRBD1 (5 bases). The V gene's germline CDR1 is SGHDT and CDR2 YYEEEE. V was trimmed by 3 bases and J by 5 bases, leaving 8 bases between them. This CDR3 is 12 amino acids long. CDR3 in amino acids: CASSSQGYGYTF. The CDR3, as DNA: TGTGCCAGCAGCTCGCAGGGTTATGGCTACACCTTC.